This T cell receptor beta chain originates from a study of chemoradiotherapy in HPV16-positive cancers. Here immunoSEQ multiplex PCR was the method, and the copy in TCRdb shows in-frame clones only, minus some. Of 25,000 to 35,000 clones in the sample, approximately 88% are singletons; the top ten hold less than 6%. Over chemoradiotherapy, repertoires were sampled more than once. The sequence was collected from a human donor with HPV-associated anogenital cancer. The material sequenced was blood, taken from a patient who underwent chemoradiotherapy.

CDR3 nucleotides: TGTGCCAGCAGCTTAGGGACGGACGGTACCGGGGAGCTGTTTTTT. Its translation: CASSLGTDGTGELFF. This chain joins TRBV11-2 and TRBJ2-2; D remains unclear. Germline V CDR1 and CDR2: SGHAT, FQNNGV. This CDR3 region has 15 residues. V lost 1 base, J lost 5 bases, and 11 bases lay in between.